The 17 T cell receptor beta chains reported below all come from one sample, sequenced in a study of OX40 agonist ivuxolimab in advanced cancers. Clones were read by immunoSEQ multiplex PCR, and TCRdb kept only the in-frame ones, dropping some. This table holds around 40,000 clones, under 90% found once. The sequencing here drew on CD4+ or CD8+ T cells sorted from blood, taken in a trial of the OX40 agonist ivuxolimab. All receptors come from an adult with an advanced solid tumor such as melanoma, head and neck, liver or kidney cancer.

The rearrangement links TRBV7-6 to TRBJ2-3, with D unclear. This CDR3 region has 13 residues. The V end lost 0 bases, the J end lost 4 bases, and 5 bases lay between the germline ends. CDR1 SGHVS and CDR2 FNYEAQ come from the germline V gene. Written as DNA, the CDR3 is TGTGCCAGCAGCTTAGCGGTGCCAGATACGCAGTATTTT. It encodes CASSLAVPDTQYF.

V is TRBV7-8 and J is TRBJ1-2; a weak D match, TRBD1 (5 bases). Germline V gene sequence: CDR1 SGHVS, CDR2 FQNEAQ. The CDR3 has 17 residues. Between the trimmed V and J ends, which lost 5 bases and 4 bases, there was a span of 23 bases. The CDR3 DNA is TGTGCCAGCAGCCAAACGGGTGGAAGGGGATGGTCCTATGGCTACACCTTC. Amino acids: CASSQTGGRGWSYGYTF.

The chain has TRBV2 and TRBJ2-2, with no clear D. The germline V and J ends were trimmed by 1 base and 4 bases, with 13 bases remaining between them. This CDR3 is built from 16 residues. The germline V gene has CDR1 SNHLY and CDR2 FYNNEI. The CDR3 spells CASSEESGRFTGELFF. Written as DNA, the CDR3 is TGTGCCAGCAGTGAAGAGTCAGGCCGGTTCACCGGGGAGCTGTTTTTT.

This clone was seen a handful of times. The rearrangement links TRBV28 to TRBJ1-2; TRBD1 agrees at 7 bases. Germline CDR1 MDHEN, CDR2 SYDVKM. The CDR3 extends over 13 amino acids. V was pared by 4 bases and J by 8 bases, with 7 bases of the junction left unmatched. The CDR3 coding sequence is TGTGCCAGCAGTTCTACAGGGGTGGAAGGCTACACCTTC. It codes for CASSSTGVEGYTF.

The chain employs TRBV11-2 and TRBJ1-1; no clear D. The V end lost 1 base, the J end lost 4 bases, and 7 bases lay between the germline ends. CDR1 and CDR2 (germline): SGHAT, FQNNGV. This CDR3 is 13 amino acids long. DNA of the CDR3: TGTGCCAGCAGCTTAGCTGCCGCCACTGAAGCTTTCTTT. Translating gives CASSLAAATEAFF.

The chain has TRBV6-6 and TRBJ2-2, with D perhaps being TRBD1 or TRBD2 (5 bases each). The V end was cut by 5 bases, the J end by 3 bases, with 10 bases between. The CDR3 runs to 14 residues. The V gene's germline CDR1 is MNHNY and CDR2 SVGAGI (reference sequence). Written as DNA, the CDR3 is TGTGCCAGCAGTACGGGACCGTACACCGGGGAGCTGTTTTTT. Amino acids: CASSTGPYTGELFF.

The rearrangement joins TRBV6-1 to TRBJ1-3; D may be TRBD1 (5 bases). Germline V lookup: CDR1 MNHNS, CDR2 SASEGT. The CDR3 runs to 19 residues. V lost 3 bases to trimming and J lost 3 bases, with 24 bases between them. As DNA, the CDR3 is TGTGCCAGCAGTGACACCCCCCCCGGGACTCGTGTCTATGGAAACACCATATATTTT. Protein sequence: CASSDTPPGTRVYGNTIYF.

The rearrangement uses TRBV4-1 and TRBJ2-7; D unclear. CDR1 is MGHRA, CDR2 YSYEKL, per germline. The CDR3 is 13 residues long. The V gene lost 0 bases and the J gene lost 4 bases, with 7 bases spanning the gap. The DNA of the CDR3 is TGCGCCAGCAGCCAAGATGGGGATTACGAGCAGTACTTC. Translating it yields CASSQDGDYEQYF.

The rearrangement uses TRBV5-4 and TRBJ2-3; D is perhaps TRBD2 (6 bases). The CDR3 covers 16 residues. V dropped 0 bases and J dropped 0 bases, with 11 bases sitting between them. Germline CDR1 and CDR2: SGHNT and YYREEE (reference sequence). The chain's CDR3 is CASSLDGGVSTDTQYF. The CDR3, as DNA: TGTGCCAGCAGCTTGGATGGCGGGGTCAGCACAGATACGCAGTATTTT.

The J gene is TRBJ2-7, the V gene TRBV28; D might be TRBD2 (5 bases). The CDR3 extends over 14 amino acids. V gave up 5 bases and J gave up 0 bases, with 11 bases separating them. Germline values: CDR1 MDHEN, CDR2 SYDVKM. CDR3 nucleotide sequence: TGTGCCAGCAGTCTCGGACTCAGCTCCTACGAGCAGTACTTC. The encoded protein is CASSLGLSSYEQYF.

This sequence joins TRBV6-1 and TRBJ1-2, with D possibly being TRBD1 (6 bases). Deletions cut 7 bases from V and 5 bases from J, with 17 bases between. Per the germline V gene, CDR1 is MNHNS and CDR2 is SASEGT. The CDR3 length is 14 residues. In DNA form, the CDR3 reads TGTGCCAGCATAGGGCACCTTACAGGGTATGGCTACACCTTC. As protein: CASIGHLTGYGYTF.

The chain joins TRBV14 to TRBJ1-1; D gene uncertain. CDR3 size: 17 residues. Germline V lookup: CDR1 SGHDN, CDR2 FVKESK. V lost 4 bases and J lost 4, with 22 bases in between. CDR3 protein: CASSPAVMEYWFTEAFF. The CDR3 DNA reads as TGTGCCAGCAGCCCCGCTGTTATGGAATATTGGTTCACTGAAGCTTTCTTT. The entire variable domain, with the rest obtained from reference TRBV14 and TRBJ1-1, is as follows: EAGVTQFPSHSVIEKGQTVTLRCDPISGHDNLYWYRRVMGKEIKFLLHFVKESKQDESGMPNNRFLAERTGGTYSTLKVQPAELEDSGVYFCASSPAVMEYWFTEAFFGQGTRLTVV.

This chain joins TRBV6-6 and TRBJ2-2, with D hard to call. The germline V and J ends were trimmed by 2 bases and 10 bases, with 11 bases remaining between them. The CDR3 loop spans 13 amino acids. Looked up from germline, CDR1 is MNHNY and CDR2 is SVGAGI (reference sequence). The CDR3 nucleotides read TGTGCCAGCAGTTACACCAACGCCCAGGAGCTGTTTTTT. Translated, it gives CASSYTNAQELFF.

The CDR3 DNA sequence: TGTGCCAGCAGCTCTTCAGGGGGGCATTATGAGCAGTTCTTC. Residues: CASSSSGGHYEQFF. The chain links TRBV6-5 to TRBJ2-1, with a tentative D call TRBD1 (7 bases). Between the trimmed V and J ends, which lost 6 bases and 8 bases, there was a span of 17 bases. This CDR3 is 14 amino acids long. Germline CDR1 reads MNHEY; CDR2 reads SVGAGI.

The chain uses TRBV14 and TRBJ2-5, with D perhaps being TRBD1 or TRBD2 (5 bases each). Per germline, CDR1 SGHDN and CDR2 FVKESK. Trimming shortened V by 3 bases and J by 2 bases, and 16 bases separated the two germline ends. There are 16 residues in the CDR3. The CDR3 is CASSQGPRDPQETQYF. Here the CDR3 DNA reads TGTGCCAGCAGCCAGGGGCCGAGGGACCCACAAGAGACCCAGTACTTC.

The CDR3 DNA sequence: TGTGCCAGCAGCCCGGGGAGCACAGATACGCAGTATTTT. It is translated as CASSPGSTDTQYF. This sequence joins TRBV14 and TRBJ2-3; D may be TRBD2 (5 bases). Trimming cost V 4 bases and J 0 bases, with 5 bases left between them. Germline CDR1 reads SGHDN; CDR2 reads FVKESK. This CDR3 comprises 13 residues.

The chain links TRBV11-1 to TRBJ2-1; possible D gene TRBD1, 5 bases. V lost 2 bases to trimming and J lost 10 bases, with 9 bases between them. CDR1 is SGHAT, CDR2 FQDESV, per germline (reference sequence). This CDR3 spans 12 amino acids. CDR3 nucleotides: TGTGCCAGCAGCTTACAGGGATGGGAGCAGTTCTTC. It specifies CASSLQGWEQFF.